Listed here is a single TCR beta chain. Its antigen is still unknown. Receptor amplification or capture employed the immunoSEQ multiplex PCR assay. Adaptive Biotechnologies carried out the TCRbeta CDR3 sequencing. The authors processed their data as follows. Repertoire similarity was assessed using the Chao-modified Jaccard index and the median clonotype overlap from 200 random subsamples at equal sample size. Similarity analyses used either productive nucleotide sequences or in silico-translated amino acid sequences. To compare repertoires, the researchers applied hierarchical clustering with single linkage as well as t-SNE, based on Chao-modified Jaccard distances. Repertoire diversity was measured with the Renyi index after sample size normalisation across a range of alpha values. TCRdb mirrors the immuneACCESS table, restricted to in-frame sequences. Some clones are absent from its copies; in checked studies, under half trace to an unresolved V gene, and the reason for the others is unknown. The DNA gave D and trimming, while V, J and clone size come from that table. The sample's table lists a count of 6,400 or so clones. The top ten clonotypes cover 0.55% to 0.7% of the sample.

This specimen belongs to a study of synovial regulatory T cells in juvenile arthritis (dated by TCRdb to the mid-2010s). With regard to the full study: Among sequenced patients, a few were therapy-naive, one received methotrexate plus infliximab, about 6 received methotrexate, and one had no treatment information. The study compared TCRbeta CDR3 repertoires of blood iaTreg cells, other blood Treg cells and synovial fluid Treg cells from matched patient samples. Effector T cell subsets were also sequenced in this cohort for comparisons, but the Treg dataset alone covers only blood and synovial fluid Treg cells. The TCR repertoire comparisons covered Treg and Teff subsets from about a dozen JIA patients with active disease.

Reading from cysteine to phenylalanine, the CDR3 counts 12 amino acids. The DNA is unrecorded. According to the germline V gene, CDR1 reads ENHRY and CDR2 reads SYGVKD. TCR repertoire donors were some 11 juvenile idiopathic arthritis patients with active disease who had not reached inactive disease, 3 polyarticular and 8 oligoarticular. A median age of roughly 11 years (range roughly 2.1-25) and a median disease duration of around seven years (range 0.2-19.1) were recorded for the TCR-sequenced patients. Samples for TCR repertoire analysis were collected at two centres in Italy. Peripheral blood mononuclear cells were isolated using a Histopaque-1077 density gradient and were cryopreserved in approximately 90% FCS with roughly 10% DMSO. Broad study findings and their caveats: Compared with other blood Treg cells, blood iaTreg cells had lower TCR diversity, a finding consistent with antigen-driven expansion. Synovial Treg cells shared more CDR3 sequences with iaTreg cells than with other blood Treg cells; Chao-Jaccard similarity confirmed closer relation. Across patients, iaTreg TCR repertoires were largely private and overlapped partially with synovial Teff repertoires and blood CPL repertoires.

This receptor chain uses TRBV10-3 and TRBJ1-3; no DNA is available, so the TRBD1 call from TCRdb remains unchecked. Sequenced sample: Treg cells from blood. Taken with the paper, the label for cell subset or site translates to: remaining (HLA-DR-negative) circulating blood Treg cells. The sequence derives from a donor aged 2-30 years with juvenile idiopathic arthritis. The CDR3 here reads CAARTAGNTIYF.